This T cell receptor (beta chain) was sequenced for a study of control samples from healthy donors and cancer patients. Profiling relied on immunoSEQ multiplex PCR, and the TCRdb table lists in-frame clones only, not all of them. The data show about 180,000 clones, more than 85% seen once. CDR3 length: 12 residues. Germline V gene lookup returns CDR1 MRHNA and CDR2 SNTAGT. Trimming took off 0 bases at V and 11 bases at J, with 10 bases between the two ends. Material: blood. This TCR derives from a woman aged 40 to 49 in good health. The V call is TRBV6-4, the J call TRBJ1-1, with a tentative D call TRBD1 (5 bases). The CDR3 region has the DNA TGTGCCAGCAGTGACTCATGGGGGGTTGCTTTCTTT. This encodes CASSDSWGVAFF.